The sequence of this TCR beta chain was determined in a study of OX40 agonist ivuxolimab in advanced cancers. This CDR3 spans 12 amino acids. Trimming left V 5 bases short and J 5 bases short, with 9 bases between. Germline assignment: CDR1 MDHEN and CDR2 SYDVKM. Sequenced by immunoSEQ multiplex PCR; TCRdb stores in-frame clones only, minus some. This sample has just under 85,000 clones, with approximately 80% found just once. This chain connects TRBV28 to TRBJ2-5; no definite D call. The receptor was derived from an adult with an advanced solid tumor such as melanoma, head and neck, liver or kidney cancer. Source: CD4+ or CD8+ T cells sorted from blood, taken in a trial of the OX40 agonist ivuxolimab. CDR3 sequence: CASSIRAETQYF. CDR3 in DNA: TGTGCCAGCAGTATTCGAGCGGAGACCCAGTACTTC.